The next 23 T cell receptor beta chains were all read from a single sample in a study of shared clonotypes between healthy human individuals. The table came from immunoSEQ multiplex PCR; TCRdb's copy has only in-frame clones and leaves some out. The repertoire has around 2,100,000 clones, about 95% of them found once; the top ten carry around 1.2%. Naive CD8 cells lacked CD45RO, underwent positive selection for CCR7 and left out terminally differentiated effector memory CD45RA+ cells. Source material: naive CD8+ T cells sorted from blood. The source of these receptors is a man between 18 and 35 years old in good health.

The table lists this clone with a count of one. This chain links TRBV21-1 with TRBJ2-7; the table's TRBD1 call for D was not verified on the DNA. TRBV21-1 is a pseudogene. The CDR3 runs 15 residues. The CDR3 loop reads CASSSRRQGRYEQYF. CDR3 DNA sequence: TGTGCCAGCAGCTCCCGGAGACAGGGGCGGTACGAGCAGTACTTC.

This clone was seen just once. Other DNA sequences from this sample encode an identical CDR3 as well. Written as DNA, the CDR3 is TGTGCCAGCAGCTCGGGGGGCGGAGAGACCCAGTACTTC. This codes for CASSSGGGETQYF. The chain employs TRBV7-9 and TRBJ2-5, with D possibly being TRBD2 (7 bases). The CDR3 has 13 residues. The V and J ends lost 4 bases and 4 bases respectively, with 10 bases between them. Germline assignment: CDR1 SEHNR and CDR2 FQNEAQ (reference sequence).

The chain is built from TRBV4-3 and TRBJ2-4, with D tentatively TRBD1 (5 bases). V lost 1 base to trimming and J lost 4 bases, with 11 bases between them. Per the germline V gene, CDR1 is LGHNA and CDR2 is YSLEER. The CDR3 totals 15 residues. In nucleotides, the CDR3 is TGCGCCAGCAGCCAAGTGTGGCAGGGAAAAAACATTCAGTACTTC. Translated: CASSQVWQGKNIQYF.

This chain connects TRBV27 to TRBJ1-5, with 7 bases that match TRBD1. Germline V CDR1 and CDR2: MNHEY, SMNVEV (reference sequence). The CDR3 spans 16 residues. Trimming took 6 bases from V and 3 from J; bases not matched to a gene: 11. The CDR3 sequence: CASRLGTEGYNQPQHF. DNA of the CDR3: TGTGCCAGCAGGCTGGGGACAGAAGGCTACAATCAGCCCCAGCATTTT.

The chain employs TRBV9 and TRBJ2-3; 7 bases match TRBD2. CDR1 is SGDLS and CDR2 is YYNGEE in the germline V gene. The length of the CDR3 is 15 residues. V lost 1 base, J lost 4 bases, and 6 bases stayed unmatched. The DNA of the CDR3 is TGTGCCAGCAGCGTACAAGCGGGGCAGGCAGATACGCAGTATTTT. It codes for CASSVQAGQADTQYF.

The chain is built from TRBV1 and TRBJ1-1; TRBD1 was called by the table and not checked on the DNA. TRBV1 corresponds to a pseudogene. The CDR3 runs 14 residues. The CDR3 DNA reads TGCACCAGCCACTTACCTCTTGGGGCCACTGAAGCTTTCTTT. Protein: CTSHLPLGATEAFF.

This clone was recorded once. The chain has TRBV5-1 and TRBJ2-3, with TRBD1 as a possible D gene (6 bases). Germline CDR1 is SGHRS and CDR2 is YFSETQ. The CDR3 is 15 amino acids. Trimming took 1 base from V and 1 from J, leaving 10 bases between them. The CDR3 protein is CASSLLGAGTDTQYF. The DNA of the CDR3 is TGCGCCAGCAGCTTGCTGGGGGCTGGCACAGATACGCAGTATTTT.

This chain uses TRBV7-9 with TRBJ2-7; D is unresolved. Trimming removed 6 bases at V and 4 bases at J, with 13 bases between. The CDR3 length is 13 residues. The germline V gene encodes CDR1 SEHNR and CDR2 FQNEAQ (reference sequence). CDR3 loop: CASSGFPPYEQYF. The DNA for the CDR3 is TGTGCCAGCAGTGGGTTTCCTCCTTACGAGCAGTACTTC.

This rearrangement joins TRBV11-1 to TRBJ2-3, with a weak D call TRBD2 (7 bases). Trimming cost V 5 bases and J 2 bases, with 20 bases left between them. There are 17 residues in the CDR3. CDR1 SGHAT and CDR2 FQDESV come from the germline V gene (reference sequence). As DNA, the CDR3 is TGTGCCAGCAGCCTGGAAGGGGGGGACGACCTCACAGATACGCAGTATTTT. It translates to CASSLEGGDDLTDTQYF.

This clone has only one observation. The chain has TRBV5-1 and TRBJ1-4; TRBD1 matches at 9 bases. Germline values: CDR1 SGHRS, CDR2 YFSETQ. This CDR3 comprises 15 residues. V was pared by 3 bases and J by 14 bases, with 14 bases of the junction left unmatched. This chain's CDR3 is CASSWATGGGGLLFF. DNA of the CDR3: TGCGCCAGCAGCTGGGCGACAGGGGGAGGAGGGCTGCTGTTTTTT.

This chain links TRBV27 with TRBJ1-4; 7 positions agree with TRBD1. V was pared by 6 bases and J by 5 bases, with 3 bases of the junction left unmatched. The length of the CDR3 is 13 residues. CDR1 is MNHEY and CDR2 is SMNVEV in the germline V gene (reference sequence). The CDR3 DNA reads as TGTGCCAGCAGGACACAGGGGAATGAAAAACTGTTTTTT. It encodes CASRTQGNEKLFF.

The V call is TRBV9, the J call TRBJ2-7; D remains unclear. Germline CDR1 is SGDLS and CDR2 is YYNGEE. V was trimmed by 0 bases and J by 6 bases, leaving 10 bases between them. This CDR3 spans 13 amino acids. The CDR3 DNA is TGTGCCAGCAGCGTAGAAGGGATAGCCGAGCAGTACTTC. Amino acids: CASSVEGIAEQYF.

J is TRBJ2-7 and V is TRBV6-1; a possible D gene is TRBD1 (5 bases). Germline V gene lookup returns CDR1 MNHNS and CDR2 SASEGT. V was pared by 2 bases and J by 4 bases, with 9 bases between. The CDR3 has 13 residues. The CDR3: CASSELQVYEQYF. In DNA form, the CDR3 reads TGTGCCAGCAGTGAACTACAGGTTTACGAGCAGTACTTC.

V gene TRBV27 combines with J gene TRBJ2-1, with D possibly TRBD2 on 6 matching bases. The CDR3 sequence is 13 residues long. Germline assignment: CDR1 MNHEY and CDR2 SMNVEV (reference sequence). V gave up 0 bases and J gave up 12 bases, with 12 bases separating them. CDR3 sequence: CASSLSGGGVQFF. DNA of the CDR3: TGTGCCAGCAGTTTATCAGGAGGAGGGGTGCAGTTCTTC.

The rearrangement links TRBV4-2 to TRBJ1-2; D gene uncertain. CDR1 and CDR2 from the germline V gene are LGHNA and YNFKEQ. The CDR3 is 15 residues long. Trimming took off 3 bases at V and 2 bases at J, with 13 bases between the two ends. The CDR3 here is CASSQDGLGNYGYTF. The CDR3, as DNA: TGTGCCAGCAGCCAGGACGGGTTAGGAAACTATGGCTACACCTTC.

This chain links TRBV6-6 with TRBJ2-3; 10 bases are a match to TRBD2. Germline CDR1 MNHNY, CDR2 SVGAGI (reference sequence). There are 16 residues in the CDR3. The junction had 5 bases not matched to a gene; V was cut back by 5 bases and J by 0 bases. The CDR3 bases are TGTGCCAGCAGTCCCCTAGCGGGAGCGAGCACAGATACGCAGTATTTT. Amino acid sequence: CASSPLAGASTDTQYF.

The chain employs TRBV13 and TRBJ2-5; 13 bases are a match to TRBD2. After removal of 5 bases from V and 3 bases from J, the junction contained 3 bases not matched to a gene. The CDR3 spans 15 residues. Germline values: CDR1 PRHDT, CDR2 FYEKMQ (reference sequence). CDR3 in DNA: TGTGCCAGCAGCGTCGGACTAGCGGGAGAAGAGACCCAGTACTTC. Its translation is CASSVGLAGEETQYF.

CDR3 sequence: CASSGSSVDEQYF. The CDR3 DNA is TGCGCCAGCAGTGGGAGTTCGGTCGACGAGCAGTACTTC. This chain joins TRBV10-1 and TRBJ2-7, with D unresolved. The CDR3 covers 13 residues. The germline V and J ends were trimmed by 4 bases and 5 bases, with 12 bases remaining between them. Germline-derived CDR1 and CDR2 are WNHNN and SYGVQD (reference sequence).

DNA for the CDR3: TGTGCCAGCAGTGCGACAGCCGGTTACAATGAGCAGTTCTTC. Protein product: CASSATAGYNEQFF. V is TRBV6-6 and J is TRBJ2-1, with TRBD1 as a possible D gene (5 bases). CDR3 length: 14 residues. Trimming cost V 5 bases and J 4 bases, with 12 bases left between them. Germline-derived CDR1 and CDR2 are MNHNY and SVGAGI (reference sequence).

J is TRBJ1-2 and V is TRBV4-1; D not resolved. The CDR3 length is 16 residues. The germline V gene encodes CDR1 MGHRA and CDR2 YSYEKL. Between the trimmed V and J ends, which lost 4 bases and 2 bases, there was a span of 17 bases. DNA for the CDR3: TGCGCCAGCAGCCCGAGAACGAGGGAGGACAACTATGGCTACACCTTC. Amino acids: CASSPRTREDNYGYTF.

The rearrangement joins TRBV2 to TRBJ2-4, with 7 bases identical to TRBD2. V shed 8 bases and J 3 bases; nucleotides not matched to a gene: 1. CDR1 and CDR2 (germline): SNHLY, FYNNEI. The CDR3 runs to 12 residues. The CDR3 DNA is TGTGCCAGCCGGGACTACAAAAACATTCAGTACTTC. The encoded protein is CASRDYKNIQYF.

The rearrangement uses TRBV4-1 and TRBJ2-7; TRBD2 agrees at 11 bases. The CDR3 extends over 17 amino acids. Germline V gene data show CDR1 as MGHRA and CDR2 as YSYEKL. Losses at the gene ends were 1 base for V and 2 bases for J; bases not matched to a gene: 7. The DNA for the CDR3 is TGCGCCAGCAGCCAAGCCCGGACTAGCGGGCCTACCTACGAGCAGTACTTC. Residues: CASSQARTSGPTYEQYF.

The chain links TRBV14 to TRBJ2-7, with D tentatively TRBD1 (6 bases). This CDR3 has 14 amino acids. The ends were cut back, 4 bases at V and 5 bases at J, with 15 bases in the middle. The germline gives CDR1 SGHDN, CDR2 FVKESK. CDR3 DNA sequence: TGTGCCAGCAGCCGCACAGGGTTAACCCACGAGCAGTACTTC. Its protein is CASSRTGLTHEQYF.